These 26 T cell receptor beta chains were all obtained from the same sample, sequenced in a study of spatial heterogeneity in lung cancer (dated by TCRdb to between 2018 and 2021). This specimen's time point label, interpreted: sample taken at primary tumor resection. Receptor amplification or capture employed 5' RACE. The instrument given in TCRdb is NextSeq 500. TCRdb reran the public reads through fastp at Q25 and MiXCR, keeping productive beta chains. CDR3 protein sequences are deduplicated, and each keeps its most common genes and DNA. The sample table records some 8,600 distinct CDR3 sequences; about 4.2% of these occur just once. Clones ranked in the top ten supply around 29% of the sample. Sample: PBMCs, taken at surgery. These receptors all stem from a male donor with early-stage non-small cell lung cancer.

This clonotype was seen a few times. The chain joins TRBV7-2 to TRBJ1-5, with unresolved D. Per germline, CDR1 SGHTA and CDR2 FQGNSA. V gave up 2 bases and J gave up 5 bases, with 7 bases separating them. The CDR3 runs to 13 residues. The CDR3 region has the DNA TGTGCCAGCAGCTTAACTGAGCATCAGCCCCAGCATTTT. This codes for CASSLTEHQPQHF.

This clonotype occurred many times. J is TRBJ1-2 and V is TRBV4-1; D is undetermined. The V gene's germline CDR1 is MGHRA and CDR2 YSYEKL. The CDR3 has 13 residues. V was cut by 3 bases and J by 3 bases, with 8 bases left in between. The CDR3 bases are TGCGCCAGCAGCCAGGAGAGTTACTATGGCTACACCTTC. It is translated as CASSQESYYGYTF.

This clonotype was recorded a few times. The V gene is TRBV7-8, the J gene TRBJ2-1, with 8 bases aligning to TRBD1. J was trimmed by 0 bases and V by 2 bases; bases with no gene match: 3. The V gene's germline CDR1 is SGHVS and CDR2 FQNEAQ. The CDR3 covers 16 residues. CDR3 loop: CASSLRDRSSYNEQFF. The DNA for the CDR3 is TGTGCCAGCAGCTTACGGGACAGGAGCTCCTACAATGAGCAGTTCTTC.

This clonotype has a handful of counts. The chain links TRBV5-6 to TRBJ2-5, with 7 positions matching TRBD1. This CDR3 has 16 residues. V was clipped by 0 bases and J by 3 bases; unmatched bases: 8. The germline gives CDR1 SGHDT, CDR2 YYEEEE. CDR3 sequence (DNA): TGTGCCAGCAGCTTGGTGTCCAGGGGGTCAGAAGAGACCCAGTACTTC. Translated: CASSLVSRGSEETQYF.

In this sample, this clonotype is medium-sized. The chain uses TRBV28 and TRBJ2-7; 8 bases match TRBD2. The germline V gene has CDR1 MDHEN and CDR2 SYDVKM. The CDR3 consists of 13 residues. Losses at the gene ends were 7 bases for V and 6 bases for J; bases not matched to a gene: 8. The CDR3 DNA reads TGTGCCAGCACCTCCGGGGGGGCGGGCGAGCAGTACGTC. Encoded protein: CASTSGGAGEQYV.

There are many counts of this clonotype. CDR3 amino acids: CASSPPGGGNIQYF. CDR3 sequence (DNA): TGTGCCAGCTCACCACCGGGAGGCGGAAACATTCAGTACTTC. The genes are TRBV18 and TRBJ2-4; the D gene is possibly TRBD2 (6 bases). Trimming shortened V by 0 bases and J by 6 bases, and 9 bases separated the two germline ends. Per germline, CDR1 KGHSH and CDR2 LQKENI. The CDR3 is 14 amino acids.

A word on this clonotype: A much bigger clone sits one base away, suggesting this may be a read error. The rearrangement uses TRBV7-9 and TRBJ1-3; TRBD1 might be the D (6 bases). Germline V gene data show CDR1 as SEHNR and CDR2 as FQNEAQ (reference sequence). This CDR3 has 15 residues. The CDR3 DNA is TGTGCCGGCAGTGAGCAGGGGATTCAGGGAAACACCATATATTTT. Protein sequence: CAGSEQGIQGNTIYF.

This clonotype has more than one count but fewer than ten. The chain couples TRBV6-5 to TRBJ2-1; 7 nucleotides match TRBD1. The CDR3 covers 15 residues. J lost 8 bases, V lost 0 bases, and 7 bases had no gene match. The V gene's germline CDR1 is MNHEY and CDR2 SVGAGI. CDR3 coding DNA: TGTGCCAGCAGTTACTCGGGACAGTTGTCATATGAGCAGTTCTTC. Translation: CASSYSGQLSYEQFF.

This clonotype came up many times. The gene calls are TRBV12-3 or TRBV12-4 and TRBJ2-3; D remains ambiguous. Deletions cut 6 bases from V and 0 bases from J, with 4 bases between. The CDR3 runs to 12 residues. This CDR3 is CASSLSTDTQYF. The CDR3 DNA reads TGTGCCAGCAGCCTCAGCACAGATACGCAGTATTTT.

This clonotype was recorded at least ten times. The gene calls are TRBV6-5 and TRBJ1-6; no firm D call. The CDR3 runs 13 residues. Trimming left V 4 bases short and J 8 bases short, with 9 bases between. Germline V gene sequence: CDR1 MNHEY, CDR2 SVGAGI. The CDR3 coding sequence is TGTGCCAGCAGTTCCGACGGAGATTCACCCCTCCACTTT. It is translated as CASSSDGDSPLHF.

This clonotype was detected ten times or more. CDR3 in amino acids: CASSESRGFGELFF. CDR3 nucleotides: TGCGCCAGCAGTGAGTCGCGGGGGTTCGGGGAGCTGTTTTTT. The chain joins TRBV10-1 to TRBJ2-2; 7 nucleotides line up with TRBD2. CDR3 size: 14 residues. The J segment lost 7 bases and the V segment lost 0 bases, leaving 2 bases of the junction unmatched. The germline CDR1 and CDR2 sequences are WNHNN and SYGVQD (reference sequence).

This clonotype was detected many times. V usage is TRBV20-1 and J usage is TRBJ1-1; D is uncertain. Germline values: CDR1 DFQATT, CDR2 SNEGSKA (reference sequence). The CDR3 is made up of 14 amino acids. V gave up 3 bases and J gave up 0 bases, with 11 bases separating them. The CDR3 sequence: CSARIRAMNTEAFF. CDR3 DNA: TGCAGTGCTAGGATAAGGGCTATGAACACTGAAGCTTTCTTT.

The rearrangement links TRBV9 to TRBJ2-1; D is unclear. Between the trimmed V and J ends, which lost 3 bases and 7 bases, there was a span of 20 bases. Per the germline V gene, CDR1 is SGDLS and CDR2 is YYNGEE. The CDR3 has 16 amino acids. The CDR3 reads CASSANSVPAGNEQFF. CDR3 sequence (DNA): TGTGCCAGCAGCGCAAACTCAGTCCCAGCTGGAAATGAGCAGTTCTTC. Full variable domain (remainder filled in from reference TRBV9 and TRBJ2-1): DSGVTQTPKHLITATGQRVTLRCSPRSGDLSVYWYQQSLDQGLQFLIQYYNGEERAKGNILERFSAQQFPDLHSELNLSSLELGDSALYFCASSANSVPAGNEQFFGPGTRLTVL.

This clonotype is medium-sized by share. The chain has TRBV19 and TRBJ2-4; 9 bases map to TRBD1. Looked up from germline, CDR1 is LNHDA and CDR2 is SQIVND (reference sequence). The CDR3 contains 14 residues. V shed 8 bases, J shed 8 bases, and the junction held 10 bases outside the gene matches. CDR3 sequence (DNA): TGTGCCAGTGACCCGGGACAGGGAGGGCACATTCAGTACTTC. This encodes CASDPGQGGHIQYF.

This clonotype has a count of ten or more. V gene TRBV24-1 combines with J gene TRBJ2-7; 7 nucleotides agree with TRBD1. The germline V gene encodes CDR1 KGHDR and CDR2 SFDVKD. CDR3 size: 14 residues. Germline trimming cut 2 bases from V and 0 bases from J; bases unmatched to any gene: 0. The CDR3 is CATSDWDSSYEQYF. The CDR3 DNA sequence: TGTGCCACCAGTGATTGGGACAGCTCCTACGAGCAGTACTTC.

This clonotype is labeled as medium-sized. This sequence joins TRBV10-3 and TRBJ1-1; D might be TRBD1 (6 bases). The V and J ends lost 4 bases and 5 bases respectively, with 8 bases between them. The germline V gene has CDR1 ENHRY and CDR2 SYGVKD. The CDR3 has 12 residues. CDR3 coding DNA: TGTGCCATCAGTGGCAGGGGAACTGAAGCTTTCTTT. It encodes CAISGRGTEAFF.

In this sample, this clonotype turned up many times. The CDR3 protein is CASSPGFGTSGGGVNTQYF. For the CDR3, the DNA is TGCGCCAGCAGCCCCGGCTTCGGGACTAGCGGGGGGGGTGTGAATACGCAGTATTTT. J is TRBJ2-3 and V is TRBV5-1, with 16 bases identical to TRBD2. J gave up 7 bases and V 4 bases, and 15 bases lay outside the gene matches. In germline, CDR1 is SGHRS, CDR2 YFSETQ. The CDR3 runs to 19 residues.

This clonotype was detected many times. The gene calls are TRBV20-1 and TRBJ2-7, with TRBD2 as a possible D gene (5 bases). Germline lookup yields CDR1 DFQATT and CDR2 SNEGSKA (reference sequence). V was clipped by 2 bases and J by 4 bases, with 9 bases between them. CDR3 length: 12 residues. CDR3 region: CSARSDYYEQYF. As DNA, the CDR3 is TGCAGTGCTAGATCAGACTATTACGAGCAGTACTTC.

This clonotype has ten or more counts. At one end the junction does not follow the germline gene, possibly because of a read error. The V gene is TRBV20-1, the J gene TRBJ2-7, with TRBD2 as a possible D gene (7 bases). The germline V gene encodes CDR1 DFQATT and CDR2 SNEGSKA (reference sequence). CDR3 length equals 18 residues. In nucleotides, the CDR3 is TGCAGTGCTAGCACAGGGACCGGGGACGCGGGGGTCTCCCACGAGCAGTACTTC. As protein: CSASTGTGDAGVSHEQYF.

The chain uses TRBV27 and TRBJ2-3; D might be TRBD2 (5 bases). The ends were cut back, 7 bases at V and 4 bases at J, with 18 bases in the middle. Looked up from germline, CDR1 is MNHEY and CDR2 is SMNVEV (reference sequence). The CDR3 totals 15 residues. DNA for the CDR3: TGTGCCAGCAAGCTAGTAATCGCGCGGGCAGATACGCAGTATTTT. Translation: CASKLVIARADTQYF.

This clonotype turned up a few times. CDR3 DNA: TGCAGTGTTGTGCACCGCGGACAGAGGCCCTACTATGGCTACACCTTC. Its translation is CSVVHRGQRPYYGYTF. The gene calls are TRBV20-1 and TRBJ1-2; weak D call: TRBD1 (6 bases). Per germline, CDR1 DFQATT and CDR2 SNEGSKA (reference sequence). The CDR3 sequence is 16 residues long. The V gene lost 7 bases and the J gene lost 3 bases, with 24 bases spanning the gap.

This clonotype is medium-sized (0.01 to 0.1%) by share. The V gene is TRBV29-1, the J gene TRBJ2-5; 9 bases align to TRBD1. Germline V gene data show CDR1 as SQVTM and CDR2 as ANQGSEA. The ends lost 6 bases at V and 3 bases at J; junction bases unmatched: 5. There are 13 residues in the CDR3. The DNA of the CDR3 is TGCAGCGTCCGAAGGACAGGGGAAGAGACCCAGTACTTC. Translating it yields CSVRRTGEETQYF. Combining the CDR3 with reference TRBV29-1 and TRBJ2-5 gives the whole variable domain SAVISQKPSRDICQRGTSLTIQCQVDSQVTMMFWYRQQPGQSLTLIATANQGSEATYESGFVIDKFPISRPNLTFSTLTVSNMSPEDSSIYLCSVRRTGEETQYFGPGTRLLVL.

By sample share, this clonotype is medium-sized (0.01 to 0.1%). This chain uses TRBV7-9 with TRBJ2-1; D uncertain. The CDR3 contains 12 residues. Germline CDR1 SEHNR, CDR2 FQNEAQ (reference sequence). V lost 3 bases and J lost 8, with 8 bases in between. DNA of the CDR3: TGTGCCAGCAGCTTGTGGAAGGATGAGCAGTTCTTC. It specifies CASSLWKDEQFF.

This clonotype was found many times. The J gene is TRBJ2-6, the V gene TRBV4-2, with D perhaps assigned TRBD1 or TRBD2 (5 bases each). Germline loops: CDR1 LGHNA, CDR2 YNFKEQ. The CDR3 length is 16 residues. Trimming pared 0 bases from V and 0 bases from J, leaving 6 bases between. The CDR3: CASSQERGSGANVLTF. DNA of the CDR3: TGTGCCAGCAGCCAAGAGAGGGGCTCTGGGGCCAACGTCCTGACTTTC.

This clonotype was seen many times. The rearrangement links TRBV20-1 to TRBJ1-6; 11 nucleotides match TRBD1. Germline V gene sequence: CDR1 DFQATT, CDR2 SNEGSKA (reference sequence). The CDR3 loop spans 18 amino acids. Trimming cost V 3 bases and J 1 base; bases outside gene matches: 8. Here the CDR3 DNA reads TGCAGTGCTAGGGGCCCGGGACAGGGGGTATCCTATAATTCACCCCTCCACTTT. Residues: CSARGPGQGVSYNSPLHF.

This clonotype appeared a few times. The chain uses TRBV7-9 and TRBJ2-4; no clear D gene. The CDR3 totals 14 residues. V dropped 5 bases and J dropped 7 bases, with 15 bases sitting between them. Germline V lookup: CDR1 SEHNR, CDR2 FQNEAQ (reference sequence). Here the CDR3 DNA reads TGTGCCAGCAGCCCGGTGGGCCCTTTGAACATTCAGTACTTC. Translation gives CASSPVGPLNIQYF.